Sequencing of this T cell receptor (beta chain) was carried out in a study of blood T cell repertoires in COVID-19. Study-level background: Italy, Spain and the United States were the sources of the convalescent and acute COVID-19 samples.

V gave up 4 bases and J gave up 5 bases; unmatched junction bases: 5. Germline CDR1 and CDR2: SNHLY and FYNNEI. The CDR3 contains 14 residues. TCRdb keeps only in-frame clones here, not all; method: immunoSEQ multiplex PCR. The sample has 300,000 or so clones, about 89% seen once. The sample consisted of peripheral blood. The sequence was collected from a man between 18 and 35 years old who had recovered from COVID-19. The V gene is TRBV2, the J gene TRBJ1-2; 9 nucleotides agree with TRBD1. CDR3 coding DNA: TGTGCCAGCAGTGTACAGGGGGCATTGTATGGCTACACCTTC. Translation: CASSVQGALYGYTF.